Listed below are T cell receptor beta chains from one sample, sequenced in a study of PD-1 blockade in mismatch repair-deficient tumors. Assay used: immunoSEQ multiplex PCR; TCRdb lists only in-frame clones, some missing. Among tens of thousands of clones listed, roughly 84% were seen once. The source was PBMCs, collected before pembrolizumab treatment. The receptor set was obtained from an adult with mismatch repair-deficient cancer. The CDR3 runs from the conserved cysteine through the conserved F or W. Each record gives: clone size, V gene, J gene, D gene, CDR3 DNA, CDR3 protein. D genes are given only for firm matches. The size entry is marked missing in some rows and otherwise reads once, few, many or a size class.

clone_size: -
v_call: TRBV6-5
j_call: TRBJ1-6
d_call: TRBD1
cdr3_nt: TGTGCCAGCAGACGCCAGGACAGGGGGCTTTCACCCCTCCACTTT
cdr3_aa: CASRRQDRGLSPLHF

clone_size: -
v_call: TRBV18
j_call: TRBJ2-1
d_call: TRBD2
cdr3_nt: TGTGCCAGCTCACCCGAGCGGGGGAGCTACAATGAGCAGTTCTTC
cdr3_aa: CASSPERGSYNEQFF

clone_size: -
v_call: TRBV7-3
j_call: TRBJ2-2
d_call: -
cdr3_nt: TGTGCCAGCAGCTTAACCATGACTGATTACACCGGGGAGCTGTTTTTT
cdr3_aa: CASSLTMTDYTGELFF

clone_size: -
v_call: TRBV11-2
j_call: TRBJ2-1
d_call: TRBD2
cdr3_nt: TGTGCCAGCAGCTTATGGGGGGGGGATTACAATGAGCAGTTCTTC
cdr3_aa: CASSLWGGDYNEQFF

clone_size: -
v_call: TRBV6-5
j_call: TRBJ1-2
d_call: -
cdr3_nt: TGTGCCAGCAGTTATAATCCAGGGGTTGGCTACACCTTC
cdr3_aa: CASSYNPGVGYTF

clone_size: once
v_call: TRBV9
j_call: TRBJ2-1
d_call: TRBD2
cdr3_nt: TGTGCCAGCAGCGGCGGAGGGGCGGGAGCTTCCTACAATGAGCAGTTCTTC
cdr3_aa: CASSGGGAGASYNEQFF

clone_size: -
v_call: TRBV5-1
j_call: TRBJ2-5
d_call: TRBD1
cdr3_nt: TGCGCCAGCAGCTTGACAGGGGCCCGCCAAGAGACCCAGTACTTC
cdr3_aa: CASSLTGARQETQYF

clone_size: -
v_call: TRBV5-1
j_call: TRBJ1-5
d_call: TRBD1
cdr3_nt: TGCGCCAGCAGCTTGGGGGACAGGGGTAATCAGCCCCAGCATTTT
cdr3_aa: CASSLGDRGNQPQHF

clone_size: few
v_call: TRBV10-1
j_call: TRBJ2-2
d_call: -
cdr3_nt: TGCGCCAGCAGTGAGTCGGCCACGAACACCGGGGAGCTGTTTTTT
cdr3_aa: CASSESATNTGELFF

clone_size: -
v_call: TRBV18
j_call: TRBJ1-1
d_call: -
cdr3_nt: TGTGCCAGCTCACCACATCTTGAAGCTTTCTTT
cdr3_aa: CASSPHLEAFF

clone_size: -
v_call: TRBV5-4
j_call: TRBJ2-4
d_call: -
cdr3_nt: TGTGCCAGCAGCCCTCGTCCCTCCAAAAACATTCAGTACTTC
cdr3_aa: CASSPRPSKNIQYF

clone_size: -
v_call: TRBV19
j_call: TRBJ1-1
d_call: -
cdr3_nt: TGTGCCAGCATTAGAAGAGGCACTGAAGCTTTCTTT
cdr3_aa: CASIRRGTEAFF

clone_size: -
v_call: TRBV28
j_call: TRBJ1-1
d_call: TRBD1
cdr3_nt: TGTGCCAGCAGGGACAGGCACACTGAAGCTTTCTTT
cdr3_aa: CASRDRHTEAFF

clone_size: -
v_call: TRBV21-1
j_call: TRBJ2-1
d_call: -
cdr3_nt: TGTGCCAGCAACATTCCCGGGACTAGCGGGAGAGGTCCTTGGGTTCCTAACAATGAGCAGTTCTTC
cdr3_aa: CASNIPGTSGRGPWVPNNEQFF

clone_size: -
v_call: TRBV5-1
j_call: TRBJ2-5
d_call: -
cdr3_nt: TGCGCCAGCAGCTTGGCCGCGCCTCAAGAGACCCAGTACTTC
cdr3_aa: CASSLAAPQETQYF

clone_size: -
v_call: TRBV29-1
j_call: TRBJ1-1
d_call: TRBD1
cdr3_nt: TGCAGCGCACGACAGGGGCTGAACACTGAAGCTTTCTTT
cdr3_aa: CSARQGLNTEAFF

clone_size: -
v_call: TRBV15
j_call: TRBJ2-7
d_call: TRBD1
cdr3_nt: TGTGCCACCAGCAGAGGGTTTTCGGGACAGGGGGAACACGAGCAGTACTTC
cdr3_aa: CATSRGFSGQGEHEQYF